This T cell receptor beta chain originates from a study of blood T cells in healthy people across ages. Study-wide points: A strong correlation was found between TCR beta diversity and the percentage of naive T cells.

This clonotype appeared once. No antigen is known for it. One end of the junction is discordant with germline, which a read error may explain. Alongside a J-beta primer mix, a sample-barcoded 5' primer served in a second PCR lasting about 7 to 11 cycles. Every cDNA was tagged by a template-switch adaptor with 12 random nucleotides. The study obtained at least 3 million CDR3-containing paired-end reads from every sample. One entry per CDR3 protein, called by TCRdb with MiXCR from the 5' RACE reads. The sample holds approximately 1.5 million distinct CDR3 sequences, almost 35% seen once. This clonotype was obtained from a woman aged 30 to 39 in good health. Sequenced material: blood.

CDR3 loop: CASSPDSNYDYTF. The CDR3 DNA sequence: TGCGCCAGCAGCCCCGACAGCAACTATGACTACACCTTC. This chain joins TRBV5-1 and TRBJ1-2, with a weak D call TRBD1 (5 bases). This CDR3 spans 13 amino acids. Germline CDR1 is SGHRS and CDR2 is YFSETQ. Complete variable domain (other parts from reference TRBV5-1 and TRBJ1-2): KAGVTQTPRYLIKTRGQQVTLSCSPISGHRSVSWYQQTPGQGLQFLFEYFSETQRNKGNFPGRFSGRQFSNSRSEMNVSTLELGDSALYLCASSPDSNYDYTFGSGTRLTVV.